This is a list of T cell receptor beta chains from one sample in a study of blood T cell repertoires in COVID-19. TCRdb keeps only in-frame clones here, not all; method: immunoSEQ multiplex PCR. The table shows 300,000 to 350,000 clones, with less than 90% occurring only once. The source material was PBMCs or T cells enriched from blood (not recorded which). Receptors originate from a woman in her 30s who had recovered from COVID-19. The CDR3 runs from the conserved cysteine through the conserved F or W. A D gene is named only where the DNA matches it firmly. Rows may omit the clone size; those that give it use once, few, many or a size class.

d_call: NA; j_call: TRBJ2-3; clone_size: once; v_call: TRBV24-1; cdr3_nt: TGTGCCACCAGTGCTTCACCCGCTCAGGGGAACACAGATACGCAGTATTTT; cdr3_aa: CATSASPAQGNTDTQYF
d_call: NA; j_call: TRBJ1-4; clone_size: NA; v_call: TRBV7-2; cdr3_nt: TGTGCCAGCGGACGAGGGACACCGGACGAAAAACTGTTTTTT; cdr3_aa: CASGRGTPDEKLFF
d_call: NA; j_call: TRBJ1-4; clone_size: NA; v_call: TRBV28; cdr3_nt: TGTGCCAGCAGTTTATTTGGGGCAGGCCAAATGGAAAAACTGTTTTTT; cdr3_aa: CASSLFGAGQMEKLFF
d_call: TRBD1; j_call: TRBJ1-2; clone_size: NA; v_call: TRBV24-1; cdr3_nt: TGTGCCACCAGTGATTCCCGGACAGGGAAAGGCTACACCTTC; cdr3_aa: CATSDSRTGKGYTF
d_call: NA; j_call: TRBJ2-1; clone_size: NA; v_call: TRBV2; cdr3_nt: TGTGCCAGCAGTCCAAGACTAGAGCTAAACAATGAGCAGTTCTTC; cdr3_aa: CASSPRLELNNEQFF
d_call: TRBD1; j_call: TRBJ1-1; clone_size: NA; v_call: TRBV27; cdr3_nt: TGTGCCAGCAGTTTAGACAGGGCCACTGAAGCTTTCTTT; cdr3_aa: CASSLDRATEAFF
d_call: NA; j_call: TRBJ1-1; clone_size: NA; v_call: TRBV4-1; cdr3_nt: TGCGCCAGCAGGTGGACAGCGAACACTGAAGCTTTCTTT; cdr3_aa: CASRWTANTEAFF
d_call: TRBD1; j_call: TRBJ1-2; clone_size: NA; v_call: TRBV10-3; cdr3_nt: TGTGCCATCAGTGCAGGGGGCAGATATGGCTACACCTTC; cdr3_aa: CAISAGGRYGYTF
d_call: NA; j_call: TRBJ1-1; clone_size: few; v_call: TRBV30; cdr3_nt: TGTGCCTGGAGCATCAAGAAGACAAACACTGAAGCTTTCTTT; cdr3_aa: CAWSIKKTNTEAFF
d_call: NA; j_call: TRBJ1-2; clone_size: once; v_call: TRBV10-3; cdr3_nt: TGTGCCATCAGTGAGTCGGAGGGTACGGGCTACACCTTC; cdr3_aa: CAISESEGTGYTF
d_call: TRBD1; j_call: TRBJ1-1; clone_size: NA; v_call: TRBV5-1; cdr3_nt: TGCGCCAGCAGCTCGGGACAGGGGGGCCAGTCCTTCACTGAAGCTTTCTTT; cdr3_aa: CASSSGQGGQSFTEAFF
d_call: TRBD2; j_call: TRBJ2-3; clone_size: NA; v_call: TRBV24-1; cdr3_nt: TGTGCCACCAGTGAGTCTAGCGGGGTGGGTACAGATACGCAGTATTTT; cdr3_aa: CATSESSGVGTDTQYF
d_call: TRBD1; j_call: TRBJ2-3; clone_size: NA; v_call: TRBV19; cdr3_nt: TGTGCCAGTACCCTGGACAGGGGCACAGATACGCAGTATTTT; cdr3_aa: CASTLDRGTDTQYF
d_call: NA; j_call: TRBJ2-3; clone_size: NA; v_call: TRBV7-9; cdr3_nt: TGTGCCAGCAGCTTTAGCGATAGCACAGATACGCAGTATTTT; cdr3_aa: CASSFSDSTDTQYF
d_call: TRBD2; j_call: TRBJ2-2; clone_size: NA; v_call: TRBV6-2/TRBV6-3; cdr3_nt: TGTGCCAGCAGTTACACGGGAGGGGTTGATTACACCGGGGAGCTGTTTTTT; cdr3_aa: CASSYTGGVDYTGELFF
d_call: NA; j_call: TRBJ1-5; clone_size: few; v_call: TRBV9; cdr3_nt: TGTGCCAGCAGCGCCGGAGGGAGCAATCAGCCCCAGCATTTT; cdr3_aa: CASSAGGSNQPQHF
d_call: NA; j_call: TRBJ2-7; clone_size: NA; v_call: TRBV11-2; cdr3_nt: TGTGCCAGCAGCTTAGCTCCGGGGTACGAGCAGTACTTC; cdr3_aa: CASSLAPGYEQYF
d_call: TRBD2; j_call: TRBJ2-2; clone_size: NA; v_call: TRBV3-1/TRBV3-2; cdr3_nt: TGTGCCAGCAGCCCCACCCCTTGGGCGGGGGGAACGAACACCGGGGAGCTGTTTTTT; cdr3_aa: CASSPTPWAGGTNTGELFF
d_call: TRBD1; j_call: TRBJ1-2; clone_size: NA; v_call: TRBV28; cdr3_nt: TGTGCCAGCCAAGGGACAGGGAGGGACTATGGCTACACCTTC; cdr3_aa: CASQGTGRDYGYTF
d_call: NA; j_call: TRBJ2-1; clone_size: NA; v_call: TRBV2; cdr3_nt: TGTGCCAGCAACCCCCCCGTGCGCGGTGAGCAGTTCTTC; cdr3_aa: CASNPPVRGEQFF
d_call: NA; j_call: TRBJ1-2; clone_size: NA; v_call: TRBV5-1; cdr3_nt: TGCGCCAGCAGCTTGGGGGACACCGACTATGGCTACACCTTC; cdr3_aa: CASSLGDTDYGYTF
d_call: TRBD2; j_call: TRBJ2-1; clone_size: NA; v_call: TRBV7-9; cdr3_nt: TGTGCCAGCAGCTTCATAGCGGGGGGGATGAGTGAGCAGTTCTTC; cdr3_aa: CASSFIAGGMSEQFF
d_call: NA; j_call: TRBJ1-1; clone_size: NA; v_call: TRBV10-3; cdr3_nt: TGTGCCAGTAAGACGGGGAACACTGAAGCTTTCTTT; cdr3_aa: CASKTGNTEAFF
d_call: NA; j_call: TRBJ2-3; clone_size: once; v_call: TRBV5-6; cdr3_nt: TGTGCCAGCAGTCTGGGACTCCGCACAGATACGCAGTATTTT; cdr3_aa: CASSLGLRTDTQYF
d_call: NA; j_call: TRBJ1-5; clone_size: NA; v_call: TRBV6-5; cdr3_nt: TGTGCCAGCAGGGGGGCCGCCGGCAATCAGCCCCAGCATTTT; cdr3_aa: CASRGAAGNQPQHF
d_call: NA; j_call: TRBJ1-1; clone_size: NA; v_call: TRBV7-2; cdr3_nt: TGTGCCAGCAGCTCCAGGGGTATGAACACTGAAGCTTTCTTT; cdr3_aa: CASSSRGMNTEAFF
d_call: NA; j_call: TRBJ1-4; clone_size: NA; v_call: TRBV6-5; cdr3_nt: TGTGCCAGCAGGCGGGGGGGATATTCGGTAGAAAAACTGTTTTTT; cdr3_aa: CASRRGGYSVEKLFF
d_call: TRBD2; j_call: TRBJ2-7; clone_size: NA; v_call: TRBV4-3; cdr3_nt: TGCGCCAGCAGCCACCGTCGCGGGGGGGGTGGAGAGCAGTACTTC; cdr3_aa: CASSHRRGGGGEQYF
d_call: NA; j_call: TRBJ2-7; clone_size: NA; v_call: TRBV20-1; cdr3_nt: TGCAGTGCTAGTCGAGGGCCCATACAATCGTCCGAGCAGTACTTC; cdr3_aa: CSASRGPIQSSEQYF
d_call: NA; j_call: TRBJ1-2; clone_size: once; v_call: TRBV2; cdr3_nt: TGTGCCAGCAGTGAAGCGACAGGACCCGTTAACTATGGCTACACCTTC; cdr3_aa: CASSEATGPVNYGYTF